Sequencing of this T cell receptor (beta chain) was carried out in a study of blood T cell repertoires in COVID-19. As for the study in general: Sites across the United States, Italy and Spain contributed samples from acute and convalescent COVID-19. Sample material is recorded as cDNA or gDNA derived from T cells, B-cell-depleted T cells, or PBMCs.

The method was immunoSEQ multiplex PCR; TCRdb's version includes in-frame clones alone and lacks a portion of them. Of about 150,000 clones in the sample, around 85% were seen once. This TCR came from a woman aged 60-75 years with COVID-19, enrolled during active disease. Specimen: peripheral blood.

DNA of the CDR3: TGTGCCAGCTCACCGGACGCGACGGGGGAGCAGTACTTC. This encodes CASSPDATGEQYF. The chain uses TRBV18 and TRBJ2-7; the D gene is possibly TRBD2 (5 bases). V was shortened by 3 bases and J by 7 bases, with 13 bases between the two germline ends. CDR3 length: 13 residues. Germline CDR1 KGHSH, CDR2 LQKENI.